These 17 T cell receptor beta chains share one sample of origin, sequenced in a study of control samples from healthy donors and cancer patients. Sequencing was performed with immunoSEQ multiplex PCR; in TCRdb, only in-frame clones are kept and a portion is missing. The data show around 130,000 clones, more than 70% seen once. Material for sequencing was blood. The receptors were sampled from a man in his fifties or sixties in good health.

The chain couples TRBV9 to TRBJ1-5; no reliable D call. Germline values: CDR1 SGDLS, CDR2 YYNGEE. V lost 0 bases, J lost 7 bases, and 8 bases lay in between. The length of the CDR3 is 13 residues. The CDR3 DNA sequence: TGTGCCAGCAGCGTAGGTCGAGACCAGCCCCAGCATTTT. Its protein is CASSVGRDQPQHF.

This chain links TRBV11-1 with TRBJ1-1; D call uncertain. V was shortened by 5 bases and J by 0 bases, with 16 bases between the two germline ends. CDR3 length: 16 residues. Germline values: CDR1 SGHAT, CDR2 FQDESV (reference sequence). In nucleotides, the CDR3 is TGTGCCAGCAGCCCTCGGGCACTTACACTGAACACTGAAGCTTTCTTT. Protein product: CASSPRALTLNTEAFF.

The rearrangement links TRBV29-1 to TRBJ2-7; 10 bases align to TRBD1. Germline values: CDR1 SQVTM, CDR2 ANQGSEA. With V trimmed by 4 bases and J by 3 bases, 3 bases remained unmatched. The CDR3 is made up of 13 amino acids. The CDR3 bases are TGCAGCGTTGGGGGACAGGGGATCTACGAGCAGTACTTC. This translates into CSVGGQGIYEQYF.

This chain uses TRBV19 with TRBJ2-2, with D tentatively TRBD1 (8 bases). The length of the CDR3 is 17 residues. Germline V gene lookup returns CDR1 LNHDA and CDR2 SQIVND (reference sequence). V lost 7 bases to trimming and J lost 1 base, with 19 bases between them. The CDR3 spells CASTRLGGTGNTGELFF. CDR3 nucleotide sequence: TGTGCCAGTACCCGGCTCGGGGGGACAGGGAACACCGGGGAGCTGTTTTTT.

This chain joins TRBV2 and TRBJ1-1; D not certain. Germline-derived CDR1 and CDR2 are SNHLY and FYNNEI. The CDR3 sequence is 14 residues long. Deletions cut 1 base from V and 2 bases from J, with 8 bases between. CDR3 nucleotides: TGTGCCAGCAGTGAAGGATCTGTTAACACTGAAGCTTTCTTT. This gives the protein CASSEGSVNTEAFF.

This chain connects TRBV2 to TRBJ2-3; TRBD2 aligns across 11 bases. There are 16 residues in the CDR3. Germline CDR1 is SNHLY and CDR2 is FYNNEI. The trim removed 1 base at V and 5 bases at J, leaving 5 bases unmatched. CDR3 loop: CASSEVSGGARDTQYF. In DNA, the CDR3 is TGTGCCAGCAGTGAAGTTAGCGGGGGGGCGCGAGATACGCAGTATTTT.

The gene calls are TRBV6-2 or TRBV6-3 and TRBJ2-3, with TRBD2 identical over 12 bases. V lost 5 bases, J lost 3 bases, and 6 bases stayed unmatched. The CDR3 is 16 residues long. From germline, CDR1 is MNHEY and CDR2 SVGEGT. The CDR3 spells CASSNLAGGPTDTQYF. For the CDR3, the DNA is TGTGCCAGCAGTAACCTAGCGGGGGGGCCGACAGATACGCAGTATTTT.

The rearrangement uses TRBV9 and TRBJ1-2; possibly TRBD1 for D (5 bases). CDR3 length equals 14 residues. V gave up 4 bases and J gave up 1 base, with 11 bases separating them. The V gene's germline CDR1 is SGDLS and CDR2 YYNGEE. The DNA for the CDR3 is TGTGCCAGCAGCCCCAGACAGATTAACTATGGCTACACCTTC. Translating it yields CASSPRQINYGYTF.

The J gene is TRBJ2-3, the V gene TRBV5-1; tentatively, D is TRBD2 (6 bases). This CDR3 region has 16 residues. The V end was cut by 0 bases, the J end by 0 bases, with 11 bases between. The V gene's germline CDR1 is SGHRS and CDR2 YFSETQ. The CDR3 DNA reads as TGCGCCAGCAGCTTGGTCGCTAGCGTTAGCACAGATACGCAGTATTTT. Its protein product is CASSLVASVSTDTQYF.

The V and J genes are TRBV27 and TRBJ2-7; TRBD2 agrees at 7 bases. This CDR3 spans 14 amino acids. J was trimmed by 7 bases and V by 5 bases; bases with no gene match: 11. CDR1 MNHEY and CDR2 SMNVEV come from the germline V gene (reference sequence). CDR3 nucleotides: TGTGCCAGCAGTCCGGGACTAATGGGATGGGAGCAGTACTTC. Its protein is CASSPGLMGWEQYF.

The chain carries TRBV12-5 and TRBJ2-1, with 7 bases fitting TRBD1. The CDR3 loop spans 15 amino acids. J lost 6 bases, V lost 2 bases, and 7 bases had no gene match. Looked up from germline, CDR1 is LGHNT and CDR2 is FRNRAP. The CDR3 bases are TGTGCTAGTGGTTTGTTCGGTGGGACAGTCAATGAGCAGTTCTTC. As protein: CASGLFGGTVNEQFF.

This chain uses TRBV9 with TRBJ2-3; 8 bases are a match to TRBD1. Unmatched junction bases numbered 5, after V lost 0 bases and J lost 11 bases. CDR1 and CDR2 from the germline V gene are SGDLS and YYNGEE. CDR3 length: 13 residues. CDR3 nucleotides: TGTGCCAGCAGCGTAGAACCGGGACAGGAGCAGTATTTT. Protein product: CASSVEPGQEQYF.

The rearrangement joins TRBV10-2 to TRBJ1-1; D is perhaps TRBD1 (6 bases). Trimming pared 7 bases from V and 0 bases from J, leaving 12 bases between. CDR1 and CDR2 (germline): WSHSY, SAAADI. CDR3 size: 14 residues. The CDR3 here is CASNRDTVNTEAFF. DNA for the CDR3: TGCGCCAGCAATCGGGACACCGTGAACACTGAAGCTTTCTTT.

The chain is built from TRBV2 and TRBJ1-6; the match to TRBD1 covers 11 bases. V lost 1 base, J lost 9 bases, and 5 bases stayed unmatched. Germline V lookup: CDR1 SNHLY, CDR2 FYNNEI. The CDR3 is 16 residues long. The CDR3 DNA follows: TGTGCCAGCAGTGAAGGATTGGGACAGGGGGTTTCACCCCTCCACTTT. As protein: CASSEGLGQGVSPLHF. Based on the CDR3 plus reference TRBV2 and TRBJ1-6, the full variable domain is EPEVTQTPSHQVTQMGQEVILRCVPISNHLYFYWYRQILGQKVEFLVSFYNNEISEKSEIFDDQFSVERPDGSNFTLKIRSTKLEDSAMYFCASSEGLGQGVSPLHFGNGTRLTVT.

The chain couples TRBV28 to TRBJ1-5, with D possibly matching TRBD1 (5 bases). Germline lookup yields CDR1 MDHEN and CDR2 SYDVKM. Trimming removed 8 bases from V and 7 bases from J, with 9 bases in between. The length of the CDR3 is 11 residues. CDR3 sequence: CASAGGQPQHF. The CDR3 DNA reads as TGTGCCAGCGCCGGGGGACAGCCCCAGCATTTT.

The chain links TRBV4-1 to TRBJ2-3; 12 positions agree with TRBD2. This CDR3 is built from 16 residues. Germline V gene data show CDR1 as MGHRA and CDR2 as YSYEKL. The V and J ends lost 1 base and 7 bases, in that order; junction bases with no gene match: 6. CDR3 sequence reads: CASSQGLAGGRNTQYF. The CDR3 region has the DNA TGCGCCAGCAGCCAAGGGCTAGCGGGGGGGCGGAATACGCAGTATTTT.

This clone is a singleton in its sample. This rearrangement joins TRBV20-1 to TRBJ1-2, with D possibly being TRBD1 (6 bases). Per the germline V gene, CDR1 is DFQATT and CDR2 is SNEGSKA (reference sequence). Trimming pared 6 bases from V and 4 bases from J, leaving 9 bases between. There are 11 residues in the CDR3. CDR3 amino acids: CSAEGGYGYTF. CDR3 nucleotides: TGCAGTGCCGAGGGGGGCTATGGCTACACCTTC.